This TCR beta chain was profiled in a study of cytomegalovirus exposure and HLA in healthy donors. Study-wide results and caveats: Later examination showed HLA-associated TCR beta chains had greater clonal expansion than equally common others. Later analysis placed DRB1 highest and HLA-C lowest in TCR association rates, which differed by HLA locus.

Germline V gene lookup returns CDR1 MRHNA and CDR2 SNTAGT. Trimming took off 0 bases at V and 5 bases at J, with 7 bases between the two ends. The length of the CDR3 is 13 residues. Each donor was nominally healthy when sampled (though unrecorded immune exposures were likely). The PCR used 60 Vbeta and 13 Jbeta primers. Method: immunoSEQ multiplex PCR; TCRdb's copy keeps in-frame clones and lacks some. This sample's table reports 65,000 to 95,000 clones. Comment on this clone: Its cognate antigen is unknown.

Sequencing was carried out using PBMCs. The receptor was isolated from a man younger than 40 in good health and CMV-seronegative. V is TRBV6-4 and J is TRBJ1-2, with D possibly TRBD1 on 6 matching bases. The CDR3 DNA is TGTGCCAGCAGTGACTCGACAGGATATGGCTACACCTTC. It is translated as CASSDSTGYGYTF.